The rows below give T cell receptor beta chains drawn from one sample of a study of Graves' ophthalmopathy and Graves' hyperthyroidism. From the multiplex PCR reads, TCRdb called clonotypes with MiXCR, one entry per CDR3 protein. In the table there are some 410,000 distinct CDR3 sequences, approximately 21% of which are singletons. Sequenced material: peripheral blood. These receptors all come from a woman aged 18-35 years with stable Graves' hyperthyroidism. CDR3s include the opening cysteine and the closing phenylalanine or tryptophan. A D gene is named only where the DNA matches it firmly. Clone size is stated in some rows and not others, as once, few, many or a class when expanded.

J	V	D	size	DNA	CDR3
TRBJ1-3	TRBV20-1	NA	many	TGCAGTGCTAGAGATCCGGGATTCTCTGGAAACACCATATATTTT	CSARDPGFSGNTIYF
TRBJ2-5	TRBV7-2	TRBD2	many	TGTGCCAGCAGCTTAGTGAGCGGGAGTACAGAGACCCAGTACTTC	CASSLVSGSTETQYF
TRBJ1-2	TRBV9	NA	many	TGTGCCAGCAGCGTAGTCTCACAAGGCGGCTACACCTTC	CASSVVSQGGYTF
TRBJ1-1	TRBV18	TRBD1	many	TGTGCCAGCTCACCGGACAGGGGGCGCGGGGACGCTGAAGCTTTCTTT	CASSPDRGRGDAEAFF
TRBJ1-2	TRBV27	NA	NA	TGTGCCAGCAGTTCAGAAGACGAGGATGGCTACACCTTC	CASSSEDEDGYTF
TRBJ2-2	TRBV4-3	TRBD2	few	TGCGCCAGCAGCCAACTCCCTGCCGGGACTAGAGGTACCGGGGAGCTGTTTTTT	CASSQLPAGTRGTGELFF
TRBJ1-1	TRBV11-1	NA	many	TGTGCCAGCAGCGACCGGACGGGGAACACTGAAGCTTTCTTT	CASSDRTGNTEAFF
TRBJ2-5	TRBV12-3/TRBV12-4	TRBD1	few	TGTGCCAGCAGTTTCTTCACAGGGGTAAGAGAGACCCAGTACTTC	CASSFFTGVRETQYF
TRBJ1-1	TRBV6-5	TRBD1	many	TGTGCCAGCAGTTACCCGGGACAGGGGAACACTGAAGCTTTCTTT	CASSYPGQGNTEAFF
TRBJ2-7	TRBV11-2	TRBD1	many	TGTGCCAGCAGCTTAAGCGACAGGGCCTACGAGCAGTACTTC	CASSLSDRAYEQYF
TRBJ1-2	TRBV7-9	NA	many	TGTGCCAGCAGCATCGACGGAAACTATGGCTACACCTTC	CASSIDGNYGYTF
TRBJ1-5	TRBV5-1	NA	many	TGCGCCAGCAGCTTGTTCCTCACACAGAGCAAGAATCAGCCCCAGCATTTT	CASSLFLTQSKNQPQHF
TRBJ2-7	TRBV2	NA	many	TGTGCCAGCAGTGAAGAGCCAGGGTACGAGCAGTACTTC	CASSEEPGYEQYF
TRBJ2-5	TRBV11-2	NA	few	TGTGCCAGCAGCGCCCCGGCCTGGATGGAGACCCAGTACTTC	CASSAPAWMETQYF
TRBJ2-7	TRBV28	TRBD1	NA	TGTGCCAGCAGTTTAGATTCAGGGACAGGGATCCACGAGCAGTACTTC	CASSLDSGTGIHEQYF
TRBJ1-1	TRBV3-1	NA	many	TGTGCCAGCAGCCAAGATCGAACGATCACTGAAGCTTTCTTT	CASSQDRTITEAFF
TRBJ2-3	TRBV2	NA	few	TGTGCCAGCAGTGCCTCGCAGGAGTGGACGCAGTATTTT	CASSASQEWTQYF
TRBJ2-5	TRBV11-2	NA	many	TGTGCCAGCAGCTTGCCGAACCAAGAGATCCAGTACTTC	CASSLPNQEIQYF
TRBJ1-5	TRBV6-1	NA	NA	TGTGCCAGCACGGCTAGGTGGGATCAGCCCCAGCATTTT	CASTARWDQPQHF
TRBJ1-1	TRBV15	NA	NA	TGTGCCACCAGCAGACCCGGTGGCAGCATGAACACTGAAGCTTTCTTT	CATSRPGGSMNTEAFF
TRBJ2-5	TRBV12-3/TRBV12-4	NA	many	TGTGCCAGCAGTCCCAACAGGGTCGGGACCCAGTACTTC	CASSPNRVGTQYF
TRBJ1-5	TRBV19	TRBD1	few	TGTGCCAGTAAGACAGGGGGAAGCAATCAGCCCCAGCATTTT	CASKTGGSNQPQHF
TRBJ2-2	TRBV7-9	NA	many	TGTGCCAGCAGCTTGATCGGCGGGGAGCTGTTTTTT	CASSLIGGELFF
TRBJ1-5	TRBV6-1	NA	NA	TGTGCCAGCACTGGACCCTACGGGGCCCAGCATTTT	CASTGPYGAQHF
TRBJ1-2	TRBV5-1	NA	NA	TGCGCCAGCAGCTTCACCGCCGAGACTAACTATGGCTACACCTTC	CASSFTAETNYGYTF
TRBJ2-5	TRBV7-2	NA	NA	TGTGCCAGCAGCCCCCTATTGACCCAGTACTTC	CASSPLLTQYF
TRBJ1-1	TRBV5-1	NA	many	TGCGCCAGCAGCTTCGATGCCTTGAACACTGAAGCTTTCTTT	CASSFDALNTEAFF
TRBJ1-1	TRBV12-3/TRBV12-4	TRBD1	NA	TGTGCCAGCGAACGGACAGGTGAAGCTTTCTTT	CASERTGEAFF
TRBJ2-7	TRBV24-1	NA	NA	TGTGCCACCAGCGATCGGACGGCTACCTACGAGCAGTACTTC	CATSDRTATYEQYF
TRBJ2-7	TRBV20-1	TRBD1	many	TGCAGTGCTAGAGTCGCAGGGGGCTACTACGAGCAGTACTTC	CSARVAGGYYEQYF
TRBJ1-2	TRBV7-3	NA	many	TGTGCCAGCAGCTTAAACCCATCCGGCAGAGGCTACACCTTC	CASSLNPSGRGYTF
TRBJ2-7	TRBV28	NA	many	TGTGCCAGCAGTTTGGGGAACTCCTACGAGCAGTACTTC	CASSLGNSYEQYF